Below, 5 T cell receptor beta chains from the same sample are listed, as sequenced in a study of vaccination and CD4 T cells after COVID-19. Treatment indicated: approximately 9-day PBMC culture with coronavirus spike peptide pools or control peptides (ViraFEST assay). It was before the COVID-19 pandemic (2011-2018) that the unexposed donor's CD4+ T cells were collected. Sequencing of the DNA from cultured CD4+ T cells was carried out with the Oncomine TCR Beta short-read assay. Cultured CD4+ T cells were the source of extracted genomic DNA. TCRdb redid the calling of the PCR reads with MiXCR, one entry per CDR3 protein. The sample consists of some 9,700 distinct CDR3 sequences, under 40% of them appearing once. These receptors' targets are unknown. Specimen: CD4+ T cells from blood, cultured in vitro. All receptors come from a human donor in good health.

The V gene is TRBV20-1, the J gene TRBJ2-2; 12 bases are a match to TRBD1. The CDR3 consists of 14 residues. Germline CDR1 reads DFQATT; CDR2 reads SNEGSKA (reference sequence). The trim removed 5 bases at V and 7 bases at J, leaving 5 bases unmatched. CDR3 nucleotides: TGCAGTGCTTGGGGACAGGGGGCGCACGGGGAGCTGTTTTTT. Its protein is CSAWGQGAHGELFF.

In its sample, this clonotype was seen a few times. The J gene is TRBJ2-7, the V gene TRBV7-2; 8 nucleotides line up with TRBD1. V shed 2 bases, J shed 2 bases, and the junction held 2 bases outside the gene matches. Germline lookup yields CDR1 SGHTA and CDR2 FQGNSA. CDR3 length: 14 amino acids. CDR3: CASSLSGQAYEQYF. CDR3 DNA: TGTGCCAGCAGCTTATCGGGACAGGCCTACGAGCAGTACTTC.

The chain employs TRBV21-1 and TRBJ2-7. TRBV21-1 constitutes a pseudogene. The CDR3 extends over 16 amino acids. The CDR3 is CASSKESGRRTYEQYF. The DNA for the CDR3 is TGTGCCAGCAGCAAAGAATCTGGGAGGAGGACCTACGAGCAGTACTTC.

The rearrangement links TRBV19 to TRBJ2-5, with 8 bases aligning to TRBD1. The V gene's germline CDR1 is LNHDA and CDR2 SQIVND (reference sequence). This CDR3 region has 14 residues. V shed 4 bases, J shed 4 bases, and the junction held 5 bases outside the gene matches. In nucleotides, the CDR3 is TGTGCCAGTAGTACTGGACAGGGAGGAGAGACCCAGTACTTC. As protein: CASSTGQGGETQYF. Full variable domain (remainder filled in from reference TRBV19 and TRBJ2-5): DGGITQSPKYLFRKEGQNVTLSCEQNLNHDAMYWYRQDPGQGLRLIYYSQIVNDFQKGDIAEGYSVSREKKESFPLTVTSAQKNPTAFYLCASSTGQGGETQYFGPGTRLLVL.

The chain couples TRBV6-2 or TRBV6-3 to TRBJ2-1; D not resolved. Germline CDR1 is MNHEY and CDR2 is SVGEGT. V was pared by 0 bases and J by 1 base, with 7 bases between. This CDR3 has 15 amino acids. The CDR3 protein is CASSYSAASYNEQFF. The CDR3 bases are TGTGCCAGCAGTTACTCGGCAGCTTCCTACAATGAGCAGTTCTTC.